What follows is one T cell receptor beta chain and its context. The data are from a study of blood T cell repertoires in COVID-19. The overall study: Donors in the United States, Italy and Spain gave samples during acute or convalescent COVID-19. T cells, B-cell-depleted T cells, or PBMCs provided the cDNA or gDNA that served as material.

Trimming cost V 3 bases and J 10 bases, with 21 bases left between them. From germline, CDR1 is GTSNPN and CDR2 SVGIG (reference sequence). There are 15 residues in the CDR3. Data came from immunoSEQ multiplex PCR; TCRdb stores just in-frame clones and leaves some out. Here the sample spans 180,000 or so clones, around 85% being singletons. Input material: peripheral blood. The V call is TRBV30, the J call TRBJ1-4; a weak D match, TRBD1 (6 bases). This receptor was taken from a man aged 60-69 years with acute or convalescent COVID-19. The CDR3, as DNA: TGTGCCTGGAGAGATCACAGGGTAGAATCGGTAAAACTGTTTTTT. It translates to CAWRDHRVESVKLFF.